This entry is about one TCR beta chain. Its antigen remains unidentified. Generated by immunoSEQ multiplex PCR, the TCRdb table keeps only in-frame clones and is missing some. The sample has around 120,000 clones; more than 75% are singletons. The data originate from a study of cytomegalovirus exposure and HLA in healthy donors. Points from the study as a whole: Diagnosis of cytomegalovirus status made by the classifier reportedly showed high specificity and sensitivity. According to a subsequent analysis, TCR clusters from the first cohort were inclined to appear together in the 120 validation repertoires.

The V and J ends lost 10 bases and 2 bases respectively, with 11 bases between them. The CDR3 spans 13 residues. The germline gives CDR1 LNHDA, CDR2 SQIVND (reference sequence). This chain uses TRBV19 with TRBJ2-2, with a weak D call TRBD1 (6 bases). The sequenced sample was PBMCs. This TCR was sampled from a woman between 18 and 30 years old in good health and CMV-seropositive. The CDR3 DNA follows: TGTGCCACCCAGGGGCACAACACCGGGGAGCTGTTTTTT. This translates into CATQGHNTGELFF.